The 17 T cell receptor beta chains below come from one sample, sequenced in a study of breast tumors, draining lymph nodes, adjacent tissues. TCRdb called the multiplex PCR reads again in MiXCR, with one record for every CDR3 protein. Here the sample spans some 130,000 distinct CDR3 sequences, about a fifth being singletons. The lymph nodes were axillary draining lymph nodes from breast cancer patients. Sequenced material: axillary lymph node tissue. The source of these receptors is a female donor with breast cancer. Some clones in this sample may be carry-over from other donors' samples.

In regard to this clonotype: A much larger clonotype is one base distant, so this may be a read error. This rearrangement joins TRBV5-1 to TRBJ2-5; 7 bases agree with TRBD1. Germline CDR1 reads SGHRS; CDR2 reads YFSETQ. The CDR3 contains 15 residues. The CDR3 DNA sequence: TGCGCCAGCAGCTTGGGTAACAGGGGTCAAGAGGCCCAGTACTTC. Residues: CASSLGNRGQEAQYF.

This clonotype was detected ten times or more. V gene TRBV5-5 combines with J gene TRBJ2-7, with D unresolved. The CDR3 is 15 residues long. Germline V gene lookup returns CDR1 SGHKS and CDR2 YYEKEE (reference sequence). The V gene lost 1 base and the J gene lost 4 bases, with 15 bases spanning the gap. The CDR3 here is CASSLLRGDTYEQYF. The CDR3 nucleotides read TGTGCCAGCAGCTTGTTACGCGGAGACACTTACGAGCAGTACTTC.

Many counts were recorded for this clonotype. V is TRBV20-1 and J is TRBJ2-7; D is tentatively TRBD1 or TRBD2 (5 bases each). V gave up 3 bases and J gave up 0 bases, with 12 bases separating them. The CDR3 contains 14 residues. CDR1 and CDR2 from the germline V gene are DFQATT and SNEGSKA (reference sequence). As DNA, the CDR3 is TGCAGTGCTAGTAGGGACGACCTCTCCTACGAGCAGTACTTC. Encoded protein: CSASRDDLSYEQYF.

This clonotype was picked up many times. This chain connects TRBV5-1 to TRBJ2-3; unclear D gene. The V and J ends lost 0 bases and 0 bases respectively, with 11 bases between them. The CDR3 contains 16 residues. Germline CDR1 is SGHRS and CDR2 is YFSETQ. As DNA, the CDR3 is TGCGCCAGCAGCTTGGGGGCGGTTGTAAGCACAGATACGCAGTATTTT. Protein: CASSLGAVVSTDTQYF.

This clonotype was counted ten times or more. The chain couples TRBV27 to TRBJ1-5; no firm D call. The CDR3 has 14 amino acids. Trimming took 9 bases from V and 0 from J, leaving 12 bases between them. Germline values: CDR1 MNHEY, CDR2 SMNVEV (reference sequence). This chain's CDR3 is CASKAGNSNQPQHF. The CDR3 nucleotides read TGTGCCAGTAAGGCGGGCAATAGCAATCAGCCCCAGCATTTT.

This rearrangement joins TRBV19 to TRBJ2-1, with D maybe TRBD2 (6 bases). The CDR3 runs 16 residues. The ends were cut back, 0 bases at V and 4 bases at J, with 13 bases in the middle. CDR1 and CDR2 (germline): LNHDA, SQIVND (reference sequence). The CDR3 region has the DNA TGTGCCAGTAGTATAGATTCAAGCGGGCGTTACAATGAGCAGTTCTTC. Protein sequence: CASSIDSSGRYNEQFF.

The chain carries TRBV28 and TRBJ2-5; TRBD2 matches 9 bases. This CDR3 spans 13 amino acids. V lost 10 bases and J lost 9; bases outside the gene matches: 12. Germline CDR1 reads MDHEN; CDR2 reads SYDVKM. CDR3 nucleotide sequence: TGTGCCACCTCTAGCGGGGCCGGGGGGGCCCAGTACTTC. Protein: CATSSGAGGAQYF.

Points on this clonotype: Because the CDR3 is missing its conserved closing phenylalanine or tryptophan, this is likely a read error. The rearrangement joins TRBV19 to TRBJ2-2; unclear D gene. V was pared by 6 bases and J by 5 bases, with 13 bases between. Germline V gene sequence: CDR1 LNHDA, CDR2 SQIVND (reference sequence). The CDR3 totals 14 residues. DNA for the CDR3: TGTGCCAGTAGCGTTTATTCTCAGACCGGGGAGCTGTTTATT. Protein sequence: CASSVYSQTGELFI.

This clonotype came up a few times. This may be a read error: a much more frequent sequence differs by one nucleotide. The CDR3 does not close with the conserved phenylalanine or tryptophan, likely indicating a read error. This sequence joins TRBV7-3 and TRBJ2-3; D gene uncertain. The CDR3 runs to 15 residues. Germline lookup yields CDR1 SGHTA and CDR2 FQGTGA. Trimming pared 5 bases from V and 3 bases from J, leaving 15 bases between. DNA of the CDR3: TGTGCCAGCAGCACCACAGCAGGTAGAACAGATACGCAGTATCTT. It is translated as CASSTTAGRTDTQYL.

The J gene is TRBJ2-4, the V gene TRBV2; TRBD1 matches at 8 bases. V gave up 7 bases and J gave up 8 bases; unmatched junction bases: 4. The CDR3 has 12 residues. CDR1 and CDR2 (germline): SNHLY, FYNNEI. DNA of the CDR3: TGTGCCAGCAATGGACAGGGCCACATTCAGTACTTC. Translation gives CASNGQGHIQYF.

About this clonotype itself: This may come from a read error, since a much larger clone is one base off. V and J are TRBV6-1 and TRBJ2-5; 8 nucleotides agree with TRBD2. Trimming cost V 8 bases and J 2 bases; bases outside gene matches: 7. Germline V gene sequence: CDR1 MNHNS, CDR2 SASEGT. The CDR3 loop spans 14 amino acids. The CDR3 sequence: CASPGGGGQETQYF. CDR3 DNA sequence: TGTGCCAGCCCGGGGGGGGGTGGGCAAGAGACCCAGTACTTC.

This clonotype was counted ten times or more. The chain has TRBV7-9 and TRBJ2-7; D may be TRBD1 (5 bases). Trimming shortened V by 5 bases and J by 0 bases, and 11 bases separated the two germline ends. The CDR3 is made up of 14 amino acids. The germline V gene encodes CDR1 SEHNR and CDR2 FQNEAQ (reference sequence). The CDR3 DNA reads TGTGCCAGCAGCCTATCGACAGCCTCCTACGAGCAGTACTTC. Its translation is CASSLSTASYEQYF.

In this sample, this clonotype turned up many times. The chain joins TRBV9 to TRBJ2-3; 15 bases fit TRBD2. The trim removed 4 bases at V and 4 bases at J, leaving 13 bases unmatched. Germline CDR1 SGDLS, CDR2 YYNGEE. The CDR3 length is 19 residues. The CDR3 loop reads CASSLNTGTSGRTADTQYF. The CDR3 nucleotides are TGTGCCAGCAGCTTAAATACCGGGACTAGCGGGAGGACGGCAGATACGCAGTATTTT.

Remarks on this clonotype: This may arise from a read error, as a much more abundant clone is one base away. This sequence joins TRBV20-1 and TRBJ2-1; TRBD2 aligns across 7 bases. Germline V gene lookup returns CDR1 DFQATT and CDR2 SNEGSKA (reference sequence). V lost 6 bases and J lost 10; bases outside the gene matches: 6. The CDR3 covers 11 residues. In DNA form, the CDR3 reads TGCAGTGCCCTGAGGCGGGAGGAGCAGTTCTTC. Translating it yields CSALRREEQFF.

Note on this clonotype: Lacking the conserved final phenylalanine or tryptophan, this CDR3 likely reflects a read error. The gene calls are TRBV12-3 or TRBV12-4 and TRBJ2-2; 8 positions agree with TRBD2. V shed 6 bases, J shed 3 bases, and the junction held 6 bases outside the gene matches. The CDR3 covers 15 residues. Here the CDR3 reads CASRRLARYTGELFC. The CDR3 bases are TGTGCCAGCAGACGACTAGCGAGATACACCGGGGAGCTGTTTTGT.

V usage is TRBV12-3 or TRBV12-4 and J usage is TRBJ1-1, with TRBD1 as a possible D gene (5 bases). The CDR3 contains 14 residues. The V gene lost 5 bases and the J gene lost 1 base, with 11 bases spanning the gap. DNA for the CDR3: TGTGCCAGCAGTACCGGACAACGGAACACTGAAGCTTTCTTT. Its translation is CASSTGQRNTEAFF.

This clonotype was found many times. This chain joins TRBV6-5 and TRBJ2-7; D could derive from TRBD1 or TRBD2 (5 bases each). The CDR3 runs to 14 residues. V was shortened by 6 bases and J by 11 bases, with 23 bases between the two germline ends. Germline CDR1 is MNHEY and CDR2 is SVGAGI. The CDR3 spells CASSKYGTSTSKYF. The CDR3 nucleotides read TGTGCCAGCAGCAAATACGGGACGTCAACCTCGAAGTACTTC.